A selection of T cell receptor beta chains follows, all from one sample in a study of blood T cell repertoires in COVID-19. The data were produced by immunoSEQ multiplex PCR, yet TCRdb's version contains in-frame clones alone and is incomplete. The sample includes over 140,000 clones, 75% to 80% of them seen just once. The sample taken for sequencing was peripheral blood. The receptors were gathered from a woman aged 50 to 65 with active or convalescent COVID-19. CDR3s include the opening cysteine and the closing phenylalanine or tryptophan. Fields, in order: CDR3 length, V gene, clone size, J gene, D gene, CDR3 DNA, CDR3 protein. The D gene is left open where the match is weak. Clone size is stated in some rows and not others, as once, few, many or a class when expanded.

15	TRBV28	.	TRBJ1-2	TRBD1	TGTGCCAGCAGTTCAGCCGGGACAGGGGGCTATGGCTACACCTTC	CASSSAGTGGYGYTF
14	TRBV7-9	.	TRBJ1-2	.	TGTGCCAGCAGCTCCTTGACATCTAACTATGGCTACACCTTC	CASSSLTSNYGYTF
13	TRBV5-1	.	TRBJ1-2	.	TGCGCCAGCAGCTTGGACACGAACTATGGCTACACCTTC	CASSLDTNYGYTF
13	TRBV6-5	few	TRBJ2-7	TRBD1	TGTGCCAGCAGTACCGACAGGGCCTACGAGCAGTACTTC	CASSTDRAYEQYF
12	TRBV6-5	.	TRBJ2-1	TRBD1	TGTGCGACAGGGGGACACTACAATGAGCAGTTCTTC	CATGGHYNEQFF
15	TRBV6-2/TRBV6-3	.	TRBJ1-6	.	TGTGCCAGCAACCCCCAGGGGCCGATCAATTCACCCCTCCACTTT	CASNPQGPINSPLHF
17	TRBV14	.	TRBJ2-3	TRBD2	TGTGCCAGCAGCCAAGATATACTAGCGGGAGTACCAGATACGCAGTATTTT	CASSQDILAGVPDTQYF
13	TRBV4-1	.	TRBJ1-2	TRBD1	TGCGCCAGCAGTCGGGACAGGGGATATGGCTACACCTTC	CASSRDRGYGYTF
15	TRBV7-9	.	TRBJ2-1	.	TGTGCCAGCAGCTTAGGGCGGGTGGCCTACAATGAGCAGTTCTTC	CASSLGRVAYNEQFF
14	TRBV9	.	TRBJ2-3	.	TGTGCCAGCAGCGTTGGCCGCGGGGCAGATACGCAGTATTTT	CASSVGRGADTQYF
16	TRBV6-6	.	TRBJ1-6	.	TGTGCCAGCAGTTACTCCGGTAGTGGAGGAGGATCACCCCTCCACTTT	CASSYSGSGGGSPLHF
11	TRBV23-1	.	TRBJ1-2	TRBD1	TGCGCCAGCAGTCCCCCAGGGGGAGCCCCCTTC	CASSPPGGAPF
14	TRBV10-3	.	TRBJ1-1	.	TGTGCCATCAGTGAGGTACAGATGAACACTGAAGCTTTCTTT	CAISEVQMNTEAFF
16	TRBV5-6	.	TRBJ1-4	.	TGTGCCAGCAGCTTGTGGCCCGGGACACAATATGAAAAACTGTTTTTT	CASSLWPGTQYEKLFF
15	TRBV11-2	.	TRBJ1-1	.	TGTGCCAGCAGCCAACTTACCGGGTCTTCCACTGAAGCTTTCTTT	CASSQLTGSSTEAFF
14	TRBV6-5	once	TRBJ2-2	TRBD2	TGTGCCAGCAGTCGCGGGGGTGGAACCGGGGAGCTGTTTTTT	CASSRGGGTGELFF
15	TRBV9	few	TRBJ1-4	.	TGTGCCAGCAGCCTCGGCAGGGGTAATAATGAAAAACTGTTTTTT	CASSLGRGNNEKLFF
11	TRBV28	.	TRBJ2-5	.	TGTGCCAGCAGTTCCCGGGAGACCCAGTACTTC	CASSSRETQYF
13	TRBV6-2/TRBV6-3	.	TRBJ2-7	.	TGTGCCAGCAGTTACTCGGACACCTACGAGCAGTACTTC	CASSYSDTYEQYF
13	TRBV18	.	TRBJ1-2	.	TGTGCCAGCTCACCAGAGGAGACCTATGGCTACACCTTC	CASSPEETYGYTF
15	TRBV7-2	many	TRBJ2-5	.	TGTGCCAGCAGCTTAAGTTTGGGGCCGCAAGAGACCCAGTACTTC	CASSLSLGPQETQYF
16	TRBV7-2	.	TRBJ2-4	TRBD1	TGTGCCAGCAGCTTAGGACAGGGCGTCGCCAAAAACATTCAGTACTTC	CASSLGQGVAKNIQYF
14	TRBV28	.	TRBJ1-2	TRBD1	TGTGCCAACAGTTTATACCAGGGGGCGCCGGGCTACACCTTC	CANSLYQGAPGYTF
16	TRBV13	.	TRBJ2-3	.	TGTGCCAGCAGCTTTGATAGCGGTTCTAGCACAGATACGCAGTATTTT	CASSFDSGSSTDTQYF
14	TRBV29-1	.	TRBJ2-3	.	TGCAGCGTTAATCCGACAGGACGAACAGATACGCAGTATTTT	CSVNPTGRTDTQYF
13	TRBV6-5	.	TRBJ1-6	TRBD1	TGTGCCAGCGTGGGACAGGGCAATTCACCCCTCCACTTT	CASVGQGNSPLHF
15	TRBV28	.	TRBJ1-5	TRBD1	TGTGCCAGCTCAAACAGGGGTTCGAGCAATCAGCCCCAGCATTTT	CASSNRGSSNQPQHF
13	TRBV28	.	TRBJ1-1	.	TGTGCCACCCAATCCGGGGGGAACACTGAAGCTTTCTTT	CATQSGGNTEAFF
15	TRBV2	.	TRBJ2-1	TRBD1	TGTGCCAGCAGCCGGACAGGGGGAAATGGATTTGAGCAGTTCTTC	CASSRTGGNGFEQFF
10	TRBV2	.	TRBJ2-2	.	TGTGCCAGCGCGATCCGGGAGCTGTTTTTT	CASAIRELFF
16	TRBV7-8	.	TRBJ1-3	.	TGTGCCAGCAGCTTGGTACTACAGGGCCGGGACGACACCATATATTTT	CASSLVLQGRDDTIYF
13	TRBV7-9	.	TRBJ1-1	.	TGTGCCAGCAGCTTAGTACAGGGAGAAGAAGCTTTCTTT	CASSLVQGEEAFF
15	TRBV28	.	TRBJ2-1	TRBD2	TGTGCCAGCAGTCAGACTAGCGGGATTAGAAATGAGCAGTTCTTC	CASSQTSGIRNEQFF
16	TRBV18	.	TRBJ1-4	TRBD1	TGTGCCAGCTCACCTCGGACAGGGGAGCCTAATGAAAAACTGTTTTTT	CASSPRTGEPNEKLFF
15	TRBV19	many	TRBJ2-2	TRBD2	TGTGCCAGTAGCGGCCTAGCGGACAACACCGGGGAGCTGTTTTTT	CASSGLADNTGELFF
16	TRBV5-1	.	TRBJ1-4	.	TGCGCCAGCAGCTTGGAGATGGGCTCAACTAATGAAAAACTGTTTTTT	CASSLEMGSTNEKLFF
16	TRBV2	once	TRBJ2-1	TRBD2	TGTGCCAGCAGTGACGGACTAGCGGGGGTCTACAATGAGCAGTTCTTC	CASSDGLAGVYNEQFF
15	TRBV28	few	TRBJ1-1	.	TGTGCCAGCAGTTTAATAAGTTCAGTGAACACTGAAGCTTTCTTT	CASSLISSVNTEAFF
16	TRBV27	.	TRBJ1-4	.	TGTGCCAGCGCAGTCCAACCGCAGGGATGGAGTGAAAAACTGTTTTTT	CASAVQPQGWSEKLFF
14	TRBV28	.	TRBJ1-1	.	TGTGCCAGCAGTTTACGGGGGGGGTACACTGAAGCTTTCTTT	CASSLRGGYTEAFF